The 26 T cell receptor beta chains given below trace back to one sample, sequenced in a study of blood T cell repertoires in COVID-19. Profiling relied on immunoSEQ multiplex PCR, and the TCRdb table lists in-frame clones only, not all of them. The repertoire has approximately 150,000 clones, over 80% of them found once; the top ten carry about two fifths. The specimen sequenced was peripheral blood. Receptors originate from a middle-aged man who had recovered from COVID-19.

The CDR3 sequence: CASSIGAGVAYTF. The CDR3 nucleotides are TGTGCCAGTAGTATTGGGGCAGGGGTTGCCTACACCTTC. The chain recombines TRBV19 with TRBJ1-2, with TRBD1 as a possible D gene (6 bases). The CDR3 has 13 amino acids. V lost 3 bases to trimming and J lost 10 bases, with 15 bases between them. The germline gives CDR1 LNHDA, CDR2 SQIVND (reference sequence).

The CDR3: CASTYHPGTGGYTF. The CDR3 DNA is TGTGCCAGCACCTACCATCCAGGGACAGGAGGCTACACCTTC. V gene TRBV6-5 combines with J gene TRBJ1-2; 8 positions match TRBD1. The CDR3 is 14 amino acids. J gave up 8 bases and V 7 bases, and 12 bases lay outside the gene matches. Germline CDR1 reads MNHEY; CDR2 reads SVGAGI.

The chain carries TRBV28 and TRBJ1-5; D remains unclear. Germline V lookup: CDR1 MDHEN, CDR2 SYDVKM. This CDR3 is 14 amino acids long. V was pared by 5 bases and J by 0 bases, with 8 bases between. Here the CDR3 reads CASSLPYSNQPQHF. The CDR3 DNA reads TGTGCCAGCAGTCTACCATATAGCAATCAGCCCCAGCATTTT.

The V gene is TRBV18, the J gene TRBJ2-5; D is uncertain. There are 15 residues in the CDR3. Germline V CDR1 and CDR2: KGHSH, LQKENI. Trimming removed 0 bases at V and 2 bases at J, with 10 bases between. CDR3 sequence reads: CASSPPVARQETQYF. The CDR3 DNA reads as TGTGCCAGCTCACCACCGGTGGCCAGACAAGAGACCCAGTACTTC.

The chain has TRBV6-2 or TRBV6-3 and TRBJ2-7, with 9 bases that match TRBD2. Germline loops: CDR1 MNHEY, CDR2 SVGEGT. The V and J ends lost 2 bases and 6 bases, in that order; junction bases with no gene match: 11. The CDR3 consists of 16 residues. For the CDR3, the DNA is TGTGCCAGCAGTTACGGTAGCGGGGGCCCTCTCCGCGAGCAGTACTTC. Residues: CASSYGSGGPLREQYF.

The chain has TRBV29-1 and TRBJ2-1; 7 bases line up with TRBD1. The junction had 9 bases not matched to a gene; V was cut back by 0 bases and J by 4 bases. The CDR3 loop spans 16 amino acids. Germline values: CDR1 SQVTM, CDR2 ANQGSEA. CDR3 sequence reads: CSVEDPVGQSYNEQFF. CDR3 in DNA: TGCAGCGTTGAAGACCCGGTGGGACAGAGTTACAATGAGCAGTTCTTC.

This chain's CDR3 is CASSQRPGYGELFF. The CDR3 bases are TGCGCCAGCAGCCAACGCCCCGGGTACGGGGAGCTGTTTTTT. The V call is TRBV4-3, the J call TRBJ2-2; D gene unclear. This CDR3 has 14 residues. Germline CDR1 and CDR2: LGHNA and YSLEER. V dropped 2 bases and J dropped 7 bases, with 11 bases sitting between them.

The CDR3 DNA sequence: TGTGCCAGCAGCTTAGGGGGACAAACGAACTATGGCTACACCTTC. Translation: CASSLGGQTNYGYTF. The chain uses TRBV11-2 and TRBJ1-2, with a tentative D call TRBD1 (6 bases). The CDR3 spans 15 residues. V was cut by 1 base and J by 2 bases, with 11 bases left in between. CDR1 is SGHAT and CDR2 is FQNNGV in the germline V gene.

This clone was counted a few times. V is TRBV6-5 and J is TRBJ1-3; 7 nucleotides line up with TRBD1. The CDR3 totals 16 residues. V lost 0 bases to trimming and J lost 4 bases; unmatched junction nucleotides: 6. Germline CDR1 reads MNHEY; CDR2 reads SVGAGI. CDR3 loop: CASSYSDRVGGNTIYF. In DNA, the CDR3 is TGTGCCAGCAGTTACTCAGACAGGGTGGGAGGAAACACCATATATTTT.

The chain couples TRBV18 to TRBJ2-2; 7 bases fit TRBD2. V trimming: 0 bases; J trimming: 4 bases; junction bases outside the gene matches: 5. The germline gives CDR1 KGHSH, CDR2 LQKENI. The CDR3 consists of 16 residues. The CDR3 DNA sequence: TGTGCCAGCTCACCACCTACGGGACTATCCACCGGGGAGCTGTTTTTT. Translated, it gives CASSPPTGLSTGELFF. The entire variable domain, with the rest obtained from reference TRBV18 and TRBJ2-2, is as follows: NAGVMQNPRHLVRRRGQEARLRCSPMKGHSHVYWYRQLPEEGLKFMVYLQKENIIDESGMPKERFSAEFPKEGPSILRIQQVVRGDSAAYFCASSPPTGLSTGELFFGEGSRLTVL.

The chain employs TRBV3-1 (or the pseudogene TRBV3-2) and TRBJ2-1, with 10 bases matching TRBD2. The CDR3 covers 13 residues. V dropped 1 base and J dropped 16; count of bases not matched to a gene: 7. Germline CDR1 LGHDT, CDR2 YNNKEL (reference sequence). The CDR3 spells CASSQGSGGAIFF. In DNA form, the CDR3 reads TGTGCCAGCAGCCAAGGGAGCGGGGGGGCTATTTTCTTC.

The chain uses TRBV27 and TRBJ1-5, with unresolved D. This CDR3 has 15 residues. V lost 5 bases, J lost 0 bases, and 11 bases lay in between. The germline gives CDR1 MNHEY, CDR2 SMNVEV (reference sequence). CDR3 region: CASSLEGFSNQPQHF. The CDR3 coding sequence is TGTGCCAGCAGTCTAGAAGGATTTAGCAATCAGCCCCAGCATTTT.

V gene TRBV5-1 combines with J gene TRBJ2-7; maybe TRBD1 (5 bases). CDR3 length equals 15 residues. Germline CDR1 and CDR2: SGHRS and YFSETQ. The V end lost 0 bases, the J end lost 2 bases, and 12 bases lay between the germline ends. Here the CDR3 DNA reads TGCGCCAGCAGCTTGGATGTGACAGACACCTACGAGCAGTACTTC. This translates into CASSLDVTDTYEQYF.

The V gene is TRBV28, the J gene TRBJ2-5; D is perhaps TRBD2 (6 bases). Trimming removed 5 bases from V and 8 bases from J, with 24 bases in between. This CDR3 comprises 16 residues. Per the germline V gene, CDR1 is MDHEN and CDR2 is SYDVKM. As DNA, the CDR3 is TGTGCCAGCAGTGAACCCGGGAGAGCGGGTCTCGCAACCCAGTACTTC. This translates into CASSEPGRAGLATQYF. Supplemented by reference TRBV28 and TRBJ2-5, the full variable domain reads DVKVTQSSRYLVKRTGEKVFLECVQDMDHENMFWYRQDPGLGLRLIYFSYDVKMKEKGDIPEGYSVSREKKERFSLILESASTNQTSMYLCASSEPGRAGLATQYFGPGTRLLVL.

V is TRBV5-1 and J is TRBJ1-2; no reliable D call. The germline CDR1 and CDR2 sequences are SGHRS and YFSETQ. V lost 0 bases, J lost 2 bases, and 8 bases lay in between. The CDR3 contains 14 residues. CDR3 region: CASSLGPGNYGYTF. The CDR3, as DNA: TGCGCCAGCAGCTTGGGCCCCGGGAACTATGGCTACACCTTC. Drawing the rest from reference TRBV5-1 and TRBJ1-2, the complete variable domain is KAGVTQTPRYLIKTRGQQVTLSCSPISGHRSVSWYQQTPGQGLQFLFEYFSETQRNKGNFPGRFSGRQFSNSRSEMNVSTLELGDSALYLCASSLGPGNYGYTFGSGTRLTVV.

This clone was detected only once. For the CDR3, the DNA is TGTGCCAGTACCATCGGACAGTATAGCACTGAAGCTTTCTTT. Translated, it gives CASTIGQYSTEAFF. This rearrangement joins TRBV19 to TRBJ1-1; D possibly corresponds to TRBD1 (6 bases). Per the germline V gene, CDR1 is LNHDA and CDR2 is SQIVND (reference sequence). This CDR3 is 14 amino acids long. Trimming stripped 7 bases from V and 4 bases from J, with 16 bases between. The full variable domain, completed using reference TRBV19 and TRBJ1-1, is DGGITQSPKYLFRKEGQNVTLSCEQNLNHDAMYWYRQDPGQGLRLIYYSQIVNDFQKGDIAEGYSVSREKKESFPLTVTSAQKNPTAFYLCASTIGQYSTEAFFGQGTRLTVV.

This clone has only one observation. The gene calls are TRBV27 and TRBJ1-2, with a tentative D call TRBD1 (6 bases). Germline V CDR1 and CDR2: MNHEY, SMNVEV (reference sequence). The CDR3 length is 17 residues. V was clipped by 6 bases and J by 7 bases, with 27 bases between them. CDR3 DNA: TGTGCCAGCAGCCAGGGGTGGCAGGTTCCCCACCTTTCTGGCTACACCTTC. It yields the protein CASSQGWQVPHLSGYTF.

V is TRBV5-4 and J is TRBJ1-5; TRBD1 matches 9 bases. V trimming: 4 bases; J trimming: 11 bases; junction bases outside the gene matches: 4. There are 12 residues in the CDR3. CDR1 SGHNT and CDR2 YYREEE come from the germline V gene (reference sequence). The CDR3 DNA sequence: TGTGCCAGCAGCAAAGACAGGGGGTCCCAGCATTTT. Protein: CASSKDRGSQHF.

This clone has a handful of counts. In nucleotides, the CDR3 is TGTGCCAGCAGCTTGGTTCAGGTACGATACGAGCAGTACTTC. Amino acids: CASSLVQVRYEQYF. The chain has TRBV5-6 and TRBJ2-7; D remains unclear. CDR1 is SGHDT, CDR2 YYEEEE, per germline. The CDR3 contains 14 residues. Deletions cut 0 bases from V and 4 bases from J, with 11 bases between.

The chain joins TRBV5-4 to TRBJ1-2; the D gene is possibly TRBD1 (6 bases). This CDR3 is 14 amino acids long. Germline lookup yields CDR1 SGHNT and CDR2 YYREEE (reference sequence). The germline V and J ends were trimmed by 2 bases and 4 bases, with 12 bases remaining between them. Here the CDR3 DNA reads TGTGCCAGCAGCTTTGCACAGGGATCCTATGGCTACACCTTC. Its translation: CASSFAQGSYGYTF.

The CDR3 DNA follows: TGTGCCAGTAGTAGGACAGGGGCTGTGAGTGAAAAACTGTTTTTT. Protein: CASSRTGAVSEKLFF. The chain employs TRBV19 and TRBJ1-4; 9 nucleotides agree with TRBD1. This CDR3 contains 15 residues. The V and J ends lost 4 bases and 7 bases, in that order; junction bases with no gene match: 7. Germline V CDR1 and CDR2: LNHDA, SQIVND (reference sequence).

This chain links TRBV20-1 with TRBJ2-7; D may be TRBD2 (6 bases). This CDR3 spans 12 amino acids. Deletions cut 3 bases from V and 4 bases from J, with 10 bases between. Germline lookup yields CDR1 DFQATT and CDR2 SNEGSKA (reference sequence). The CDR3 DNA follows: TGCAGTGCTAGTAAAGGGAGGTACGAGCAGTACTTC. Its protein is CSASKGRYEQYF.

The chain joins TRBV4-3 to TRBJ2-3; D is possibly TRBD2 (6 bases). CDR3 size: 18 residues. The germline V gene encodes CDR1 LGHNA and CDR2 YSLEER. V lost 1 base to trimming and J lost 2 bases, with 19 bases between them. The DNA of the CDR3 is TGCGCCAGCAGCCAAGGGCGATTGGGGGAGGCCGTCACAGATACGCAGTATTTT. Protein sequence: CASSQGRLGEAVTDTQYF.

This rearrangement joins TRBV5-5 to TRBJ2-5; TRBD1 matches at 10 bases. The CDR3 length is 16 residues. V trimming: 4 bases; J trimming: 4 bases; junction bases outside the gene matches: 10. CDR1 and CDR2 (germline): SGHKS, YYEKEE (reference sequence). In DNA, the CDR3 is TGTGCCAGCAGCCCACGGGGACAGGGGATCTTAGAGACCCAGTACTTC. Encoded protein: CASSPRGQGILETQYF.

CDR3 amino acids: CASSPGMPKNIQYF. The DNA of the CDR3 is TGTGCCAGCAGCCCGGGGATGCCCAAAAACATTCAGTACTTC. V is TRBV7-2 and J is TRBJ2-4; a weak D match, TRBD2 (5 bases). The length of the CDR3 is 14 residues. V was trimmed by 5 bases and J by 2 bases, leaving 10 bases between them. Germline V gene data show CDR1 as SGHTA and CDR2 as FQGNSA. The whole variable domain, remainder taken from reference TRBV7-2 and TRBJ2-4, is GAGVSQSPSNKVTEKGKDVELRCDPISGHTALYWYRQSLGQGLEFLIYFQGNSAPDKSGLPSDRFSAERTGGSVSTLTIQRTQQEDSAVYLCASSPGMPKNIQYFGAGTRLSVL.

The genes are TRBV25-1 and TRBJ2-2; 7 nucleotides align to TRBD1. Germline V gene lookup returns CDR1 MGHDK and CDR2 SYGVNS. This CDR3 has 15 amino acids. The V gene end was trimmed by 6 bases and the J gene end by 6 bases; junction bases not matched to a gene: 10. The CDR3 here is CASSQGTGVAGELFF. In nucleotides, the CDR3 is TGTGCCAGCAGCCAAGGTACAGGGGTTGCCGGGGAGCTGTTTTTT.